This TCR beta chain was retrieved from a study of blood T cell repertoires in COVID-19. As processed by the authors: Reference gene primer amplification gave nucleated cell count estimates. Measured with immunoSEQ multiplex PCR; TCRdb has only the in-frame clones, and not every one. The V and J calls and clone size are taken from that table; D and trimming were inferred from the DNA. The sample yields around 40,000 clones, about 88% seen once. The source material was peripheral blood. The clonotype was recovered from a human donor in a cohort sampled during active COVID-19.

CDR3 nucleotides: TGTGCCATAGCGGGGCACCTGAACACTGAAGCTTTCTTT. Translation gives CAIAGHLNTEAFF. This sequence joins TRBV10-3 and TRBJ1-1, with D possibly being TRBD1 (5 bases). V was clipped by 9 bases and J by 0 bases, with 11 bases between them. Per germline, CDR1 ENHRY and CDR2 SYGVKD. The CDR3 runs to 13 residues.